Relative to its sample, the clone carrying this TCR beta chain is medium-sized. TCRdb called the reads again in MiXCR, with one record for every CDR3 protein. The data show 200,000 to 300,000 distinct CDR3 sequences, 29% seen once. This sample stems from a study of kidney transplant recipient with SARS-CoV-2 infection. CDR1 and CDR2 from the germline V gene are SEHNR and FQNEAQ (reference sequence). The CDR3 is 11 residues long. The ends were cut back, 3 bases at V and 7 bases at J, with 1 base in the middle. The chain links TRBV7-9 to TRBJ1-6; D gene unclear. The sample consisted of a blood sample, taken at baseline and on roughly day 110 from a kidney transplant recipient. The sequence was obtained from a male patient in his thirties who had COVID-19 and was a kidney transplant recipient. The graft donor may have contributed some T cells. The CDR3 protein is CASSLNSPLHF. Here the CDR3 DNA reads TGTGCCAGCAGCTTGAATTCACCCCTCCACTTT.